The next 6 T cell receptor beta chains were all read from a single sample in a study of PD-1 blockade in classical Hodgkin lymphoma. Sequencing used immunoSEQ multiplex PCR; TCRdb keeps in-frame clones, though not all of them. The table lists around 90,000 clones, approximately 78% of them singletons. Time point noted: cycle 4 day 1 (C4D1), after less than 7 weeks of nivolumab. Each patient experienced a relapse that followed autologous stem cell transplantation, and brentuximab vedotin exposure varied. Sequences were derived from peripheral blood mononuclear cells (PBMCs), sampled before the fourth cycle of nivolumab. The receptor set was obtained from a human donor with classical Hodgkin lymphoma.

CDR3 protein: CASTVSGSPDTQYF. CDR3 nucleotide sequence: TGTGCCTCGACCGTTAGCGGGAGTCCAGATACGCAGTATTTT. V gene TRBV7-8 combines with J gene TRBJ2-3; the match to TRBD2 covers 9 bases. Losses at the gene ends were 11 bases for V and 4 bases for J; bases not matched to a gene: 10. The CDR3 has 14 amino acids. Germline values: CDR1 SGHVS, CDR2 FQNEAQ.

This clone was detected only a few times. The CDR3 DNA is TGTGCCAGCAGTTACGTCGGGACAGGTGAGCAGTACTTC. Translated, it gives CASSYVGTGEQYF. The chain carries TRBV6-6 and TRBJ2-7, with 8 bases that match TRBD1. The J segment lost 7 bases and the V segment lost 2 bases, leaving 4 bases of the junction unmatched. CDR1 and CDR2 (germline): MNHNY, SVGAGI (reference sequence). The CDR3 extends over 13 amino acids.

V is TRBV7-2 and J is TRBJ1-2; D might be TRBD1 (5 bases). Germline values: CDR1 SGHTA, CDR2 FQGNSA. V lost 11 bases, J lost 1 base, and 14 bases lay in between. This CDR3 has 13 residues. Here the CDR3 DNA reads TGTGCCGCGGGCGGGGGGGTTAACTATGGCTACACCTTC. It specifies CAAGGGVNYGYTF.

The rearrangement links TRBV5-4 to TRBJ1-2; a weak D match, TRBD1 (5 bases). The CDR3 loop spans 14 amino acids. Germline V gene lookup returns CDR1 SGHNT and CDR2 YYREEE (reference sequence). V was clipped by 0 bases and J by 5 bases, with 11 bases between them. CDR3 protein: CASSLVGDQYGYTF. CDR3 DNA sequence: TGTGCCAGCAGCTTGGTAGGGGACCAATATGGCTACACCTTC.

CDR3 DNA sequence: TGTGCCACCAGCAGGGGGACTAGCGGGACAGATACGCAGTATTTT. As protein: CATSRGTSGTDTQYF. The chain carries TRBV15 and TRBJ2-3; TRBD2 matches 12 bases. The CDR3 contains 15 residues. CDR1 is LNHNV, CDR2 YYDKDF, per germline (reference sequence). V was pared by 3 bases and J by 3 bases, with 1 base of the junction left unmatched.

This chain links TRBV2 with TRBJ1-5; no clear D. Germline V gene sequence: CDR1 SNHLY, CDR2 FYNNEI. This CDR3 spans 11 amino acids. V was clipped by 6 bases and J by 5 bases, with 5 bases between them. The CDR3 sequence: CASRFDQPQHF. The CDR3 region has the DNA TGTGCCAGCAGATTCGATCAGCCCCAGCATTTT.